A single T cell receptor (beta chain) is shown here with its context. The antigen is unknown. These data come from a study of cytotoxic CD8 clonotypes in ibrutinib-treated CLL. The wider study: Response was recorded as partial in some 24 patients and complete in 2; at median about 64 months, approximately 14 remained remitted and around twelve had progressed. Response specimens were obtained following a median treatment duration of around 12 months, with a range of 6 to 36.

The CDR3 extends over 15 amino acids. Germline V gene data show CDR1 as MDHEN and CDR2 as SYDVKM. V lost 7 bases to trimming and J lost 5 bases; unmatched junction nucleotides: 9. Regarding the study as a whole: Baseline levels were approached again at progression, after clonality had risen at ibrutinib response.

Assay: immunoSEQ multiplex PCR; the TCRdb copy retains only in-frame clones and omits some. The sample consists of about 160,000 clones, roughly four fifths of them appearing once. The sample here was PBMCs, taken after 12 months of ibrutinib treatment. This chain connects TRBV28 to TRBJ1-5; TRBD1 matches at 9 bases. The TCR was taken from a human donor with chronic lymphocytic leukemia. For the CDR3, the DNA is TGTGCCAGCATCCCCACCGGGACAGGGTATCAGCCCCAGCATTTT. Translation gives CASIPTGTGYQPQHF.